The clone carrying this TCR beta chain has a handful of counts. Expressed TCRB transcripts were sequenced after all isolated RNA was converted to cDNA. The assay was immunoSEQ multiplex PCR, and TCRdb's table has in-frame clones only and misses some. The data contain about 360,000 clones, over 10% of them singletons. This specimen comes from a study of beta chain features in type 1 diabetes. Per the germline V gene, CDR1 is SQVTM and CDR2 is ANQGSEA. This CDR3 spans 15 amino acids. V lost 4 bases and J lost 1, with 14 bases in between. This rearrangement joins TRBV29-1 to TRBJ2-1; perhaps TRBD2 as D (6 bases). The origin of this receptor is a man between 18 and 29 years old in good health. Sequenced sample: naive CD4+ T cells from blood. This CDR3 is CSVVSGRPSYNEQFF. The CDR3 DNA follows: TGCAGCGTTGTGTCCGGGAGACCTTCCTACAATGAGCAGTTCTTC.